The 3 T cell receptor beta chains listed next were all sequenced from one sample in a study of T cell responses to AZD1222 COVID-19 vaccine. Here immunoSEQ multiplex PCR was the method, and the copy in TCRdb shows in-frame clones only, minus some. The sample records more than 140,000 clones, 88% being singletons. This specimen was peripheral blood, taken on day 0 of AZD1222 vaccination. The receptors were gathered from an adult in good health.

In this sample, this clone turned up a few times. The chain carries TRBV6-2 or TRBV6-3 and TRBJ1-2, with a weak D call TRBD1 (6 bases). Germline values: CDR1 MNHEY, CDR2 SVGEGT. The CDR3 is made up of 13 amino acids. Trimming took off 5 bases at V and 4 bases at J, with 11 bases between the two ends. This chain's CDR3 is CASSPDRSYGYTF. In DNA form, the CDR3 reads TGTGCCAGCAGTCCCGACAGGAGCTATGGCTACACCTTC.

V gene TRBV6-2 or TRBV6-3 combines with J gene TRBJ2-7; no clear D. The CDR3 consists of 13 residues. Germline-derived CDR1 and CDR2 are MNHEY and SVGEGT. Between the trimmed V and J ends, which lost 0 bases and 0 bases, there was a span of 3 bases. CDR3 sequence reads: CASSYSTSYEQYF. Written as DNA, the CDR3 is TGTGCCAGCAGTTACTCGACCTCCTACGAGCAGTACTTC.

This chain links TRBV3-1 (or the pseudogene TRBV3-2) with TRBJ2-7; D remains ambiguous. Germline CDR1 reads LGHDT; CDR2 reads YNNKEL (reference sequence). Trimming took 3 bases from V and 6 from J, leaving 6 bases between them. The CDR3 sequence is 11 residues long. Written as DNA, the CDR3 is TGTGCCAGCAGCCAGGGCACCGAGCAGTACTTC. It yields the protein CASSQGTEQYF.